Listed below are T cell receptor beta chains from one sample, sequenced in a study of T cell responses to AZD1222 COVID-19 vaccine. TCRdb's copy holds only in-frame clones and misses some; the assay was immunoSEQ multiplex PCR. Of around 100,000 clones listed, approximately 89% are singletons. Material: peripheral blood, obtained on day 0 of AZD1222 vaccination. All receptors come from an adult in good health. Both conserved end residues are part of each CDR3. Each record gives: D gene, clone size, J gene, V gene, CDR3 DNA, CDR3 protein. D genes are given only for firm matches. Only some rows state a clone size, as once, few, many or a class for expanded clones.

.	few	TRBJ2-7	TRBV6-2/TRBV6-3	TGTGCCAGCAGTTACTCGGGGATACCATGGGGGCAGTACTTC	CASSYSGIPWGQYF
.	once	TRBJ2-1	TRBV4-2	TGTGCCAGCAGCCAAGATGAAGGGTCGCGGTTCTTC	CASSQDEGSRFF
.	.	TRBJ1-4	TRBV27	TGTGCCAGCAGTTTAAATCCTCAGCCAACTAATGAAAAACTGTTTTTT	CASSLNPQPTNEKLFF
.	.	TRBJ2-1	TRBV12-3/TRBV12-4	TGTGCCAGCAGTAAGGGGGACCGACGACCTTTGTTCTTC	CASSKGDRRPLFF
.	.	TRBJ1-2	TRBV6-5	TGTGCCAGCTCCGGGGGCAGAACAGCTTTTGGCTACACCTTC	CASSGGRTAFGYTF
.	.	TRBJ2-7	TRBV5-4	TGTGCCAGCAGCGACTATCAGGAGCAGTACTTC	CASSDYQEQYF
TRBD1	.	TRBJ1-1	TRBV2	TGTGCCAGCAGGAGGACAGGGTCCTCTGAAGCTTTCTTT	CASRRTGSSEAFF
.	.	TRBJ1-6	TRBV9	TGTGCCAGCAGCCCTAGTGGTCCGCGGACACCCCTCCACTTT	CASSPSGPRTPLHF
.	.	TRBJ1-2	TRBV10-3	TGTGCCATCCCGACAGCTTTTGATGGCTACACCTTC	CAIPTAFDGYTF
TRBD1	few	TRBJ2-5	TRBV18	TGTGCCAGCTCACCTGGGACAGGGAATAGAGAGACCCAGTACTTC	CASSPGTGNRETQYF
.	.	TRBJ1-6	TRBV30	TGTGCCTGCACTCTAAATAATTCACCCCTCCACTTT	CACTLNNSPLHF
.	.	TRBJ2-5	TRBV3-1/TRBV3-2	TGTGCCAGCAGCCAAGATAACTTACAGGGTTTTAAGACCCAGTACTTC	CASSQDNLQGFKTQYF
.	.	TRBJ2-3	TRBV3-1/TRBV3-2	TGTGCCAGCAGCCGGGGGGGCTGGACAGATACGCAGTATTTT	CASSRGGWTDTQYF
.	.	TRBJ2-7	TRBV19	TGTGCCAGTAGTGTCGGAATCTCCTACGAGCAGTACTTC	CASSVGISYEQYF
.	.	TRBJ1-4	TRBV30	TGTGCCTGGGCTGCAGCAACTAATGAAAAACTGTTTTTT	CAWAAATNEKLFF
TRBD2	.	TRBJ2-1	TRBV27	TGTGCCAGCAGTTCGGGGACTAGCGGGAGCAATGAGCAGTTCTTC	CASSSGTSGSNEQFF
.	.	TRBJ2-2	TRBV7-2	TGTGCCAGCAGCCGCGGGACACTGAACACCGGGGAGCTGTTTTTT	CASSRGTLNTGELFF
TRBD2	few	TRBJ2-7	TRBV5-1	TGCGCCAGCAGCGCGGGGGGGTACGAGCAGTACTTC	CASSAGGYEQYF
.	.	TRBJ2-7	TRBV4-3	TGCGCCAGCAGCCAAGTTGTAGACTACGAGCAGTACTTC	CASSQVVDYEQYF
.	.	TRBJ1-3	TRBV30	TGTGCCTGGGACAGTAGCTCTGGAAACACCATATATTTT	CAWDSSSGNTIYF
TRBD1	once	TRBJ2-7	TRBV14	TGTGCCAGCAGCCGGGACAGGGTTTACGAGCAGTACTTC	CASSRDRVYEQYF
.	.	TRBJ2-1	TRBV29-1	TGCAGCCTTCAGGTCTACAATGAGCAGTTCTTC	CSLQVYNEQFF
.	.	TRBJ1-1	TRBV7-8	TGTGCCAGCCTCGGAGAGGGGGAGAGGAACACTGAAGCTTTCTTT	CASLGEGERNTEAFF
.	few	TRBJ1-5	TRBV4-3	TGCGCCAGCAGCCAAGATCTAGGGGGGAAGACTCAGCCCCAGCATTTT	CASSQDLGGKTQPQHF
TRBD1	.	TRBJ2-1	TRBV4-2	TGTGCCAGCAGCCAAGGGACAGGGTGGGCTAAGTCGCAGTTCTTC	CASSQGTGWAKSQFF
TRBD1	.	TRBJ2-2	TRBV28	TGTGCCAGCACGAGGGGGCAAGGCGGGGAGCTGTTTTTT	CASTRGQGGELFF
TRBD1	.	TRBJ2-7	TRBV18	TGTGCCAGCTCCTTCACCGGGACAGGGGTGTACGAGCAGTACTTC	CASSFTGTGVYEQYF
TRBD1	.	TRBJ1-2	TRBV6-5	TGTGCCAGCAGTTACTCGGGACAGGGGGGCTACACCTTC	CASSYSGQGGYTF
.	.	TRBJ1-2	TRBV6-5	TGTGCCAGCAGTTACCAAGGATCCGCACATGGCTACACCTTC	CASSYQGSAHGYTF
.	.	TRBJ1-4	TRBV6-5	TGTGCCAGCAGTTTCTTCAGGGGTGGTACTAATGAAAAACTGTTTTTT	CASSFFRGGTNEKLFF
.	.	TRBJ1-2	TRBV9	TGTGCCAGCAGCCTCTCGGCGCTCACTAACTATGGCTACACCTTC	CASSLSALTNYGYTF
.	.	TRBJ2-4	TRBV11-2	TGTGCCAGCAGCTTAGCTCTAGCCAAAAACATTCAGTACTTC	CASSLALAKNIQYF
.	.	TRBJ1-4	TRBV27	TGTGCCAGCAGTTTAGGGGCATTGAATGAAAAACTGTTTTTT	CASSLGALNEKLFF
TRBD1	.	TRBJ2-7	TRBV6-5	TGTGCCAGCAGTACGTCCGGGACAGGGCCGGACGAGCAGTACTTC	CASSTSGTGPDEQYF
.	.	TRBJ1-1	TRBV2	TGTGCCAGCAGTGGGCCTTTTGCGAACACTGAAGCTTTCTTT	CASSGPFANTEAFF
.	.	TRBJ1-3	TRBV6-1	TGTGCCAGCAGTGAGGGGTTTGGAAACACCATATATTTT	CASSEGFGNTIYF
TRBD2	.	TRBJ2-1	TRBV5-4	TGTGCCAGCAGCTTTACTAGCGGGGGGGCGTATGAGCAGTTCTTC	CASSFTSGGAYEQFF
TRBD2	.	TRBJ2-7	TRBV24-1	TGTGCCACCTCCTCGGGAGGACTAGCGGGACGCGAGCAGTACTTC	CATSSGGLAGREQYF
TRBD2	.	TRBJ2-1	TRBV6-6	TGTGCCGGAAGGACTAGCGGGATCGGTGGGGATGAGCAGTTCTTC	CAGRTSGIGGDEQFF
.	.	TRBJ1-2	TRBV3-1/TRBV3-2	TGTGCCAGCAGCCAAGCGAACAGAGAGTATGGCTACACCTTC	CASSQANREYGYTF
.	once	TRBJ1-1	TRBV19	TGTGCCAGTAGTGTAAGCAGGGCGGAAATGATAGCTTTCTTT	CASSVSRAEMIAFF
.	.	TRBJ1-2	TRBV5-1	TGCGCCAGCAGCTTGGTTGGGGGCGACGAGGGCTATGGCTACACCTTC	CASSLVGGDEGYGYTF
.	.	TRBJ2-1	TRBV6-4	TGTGCCAGCAGTCAGAGACAGGACCTCAATGAGCAGTTCTTC	CASSQRQDLNEQFF
.	.	TRBJ2-3	TRBV4-3	TGCGCCAGTGCGCCCCGTCACACAGATACGCAGTATTTT	CASAPRHTDTQYF
.	.	TRBJ1-1	TRBV30	TGTGCCTGGAGGGAACAGGGAAACACTGAAGCTTTCTTT	CAWREQGNTEAFF
TRBD1	few	TRBJ1-1	TRBV7-2	TGTGCCAGCAGCCCACAGGGGTGGACTGAAGCTTTCTTT	CASSPQGWTEAFF
.	.	TRBJ1-1	TRBV7-6	TGTGCCAGCAGCTTAGGGGCAGGGATGAACACTGAAGCTTTCTTT	CASSLGAGMNTEAFF
TRBD1	.	TRBJ1-3	TRBV6-5	TGTGCCAGCTCTAACAGGGACAGAGGAAACACCATATATTTT	CASSNRDRGNTIYF
TRBD1	.	TRBJ2-1	TRBV5-1	TGCGCCAGCAGCGGCGGGACAGGGCTTTTAGCTGAGCAGTTCTTC	CASSGGTGLLAEQFF
.	.	TRBJ1-2	TRBV7-2	TGTGCCAGCAGCTCCGAGCCGGGACCAAATTCTGGCTACACCTTC	CASSSEPGPNSGYTF
.	once	TRBJ1-2	TRBV19	TGTGCCAGTAGTATAGCCGGGGGCATTCCTAACTATGGCTACACCTTC	CASSIAGGIPNYGYTF
.	.	TRBJ1-2	TRBV28	TGTGCCAGCAGTACCTCGGGGGCCGTGAACTATGGCTACACCTTC	CASSTSGAVNYGYTF
.	.	TRBJ2-7	TRBV6-5	TGTGCCAGCAGTAAGGACGGTAGCTCCTACGAGCAGTACTTC	CASSKDGSSYEQYF
.	.	TRBJ2-4	TRBV9	TGTGCCAGCAGCGTAGATCTAGGTAACATTCAGTACTTC	CASSVDLGNIQYF
TRBD2	once	TRBJ2-1	TRBV27	TGTGCCAGATCCTCCCCGGGACTAGCGGGAGACAATGAGCAGTTCTTC	CARSSPGLAGDNEQFF